This T cell receptor beta chain was identified during a study of Ad26.COV2.S vaccination and SARS-CoV-2 variants. TCRdb's copy holds only in-frame clones and misses some; the assay was immunoSEQ multiplex PCR. This table has 380,000 or so clones, 88% appearing once. Details on this clone: What it binds is unknown.

Treatment in this sample: about 20 received Ad26.COV2.S at low or high dose, single or two shots; 5 received placebo; per-sample allocation not given. It was on day 63 after the first vaccine or placebo injection that samples were taken. Study-level findings and limits: Whether participants received vaccine or placebo, their non-spike TCR breadth was similar.

Specimen: peripheral blood, collected in a trial of Ad26.COV2.S vaccine versus placebo. This sequence was found in a person aged 18 to 65 who received the Ad26.COV2.S COVID-19 vaccine or a placebo.

The CDR3: CASSLGTSGSSEQFF. The CDR3 DNA sequence: TGCGCCAGCAGCTTGGGGACTAGCGGGAGTAGTGAGCAGTTCTTC. The chain has TRBV5-1 and TRBJ2-1, with TRBD2 matching over 13 bases. There are 15 residues in the CDR3. The V gene's germline CDR1 is SGHRS and CDR2 YFSETQ. The trim removed 0 bases at V and 9 bases at J, leaving 3 bases unmatched.